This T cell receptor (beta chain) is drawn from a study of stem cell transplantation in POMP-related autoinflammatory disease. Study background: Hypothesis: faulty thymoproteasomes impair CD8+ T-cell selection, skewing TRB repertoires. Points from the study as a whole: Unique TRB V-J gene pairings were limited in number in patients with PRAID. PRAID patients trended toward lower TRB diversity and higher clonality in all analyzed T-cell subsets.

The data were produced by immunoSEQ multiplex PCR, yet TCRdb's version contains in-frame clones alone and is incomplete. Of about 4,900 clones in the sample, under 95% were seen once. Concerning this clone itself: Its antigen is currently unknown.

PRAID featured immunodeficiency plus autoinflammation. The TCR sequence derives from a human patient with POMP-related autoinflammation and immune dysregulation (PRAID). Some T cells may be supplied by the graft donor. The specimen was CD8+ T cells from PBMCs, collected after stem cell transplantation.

Written as DNA, the CDR3 is TGTGCCAGCAGCCCAGGTGTGACTAGCGGTTTTTCCTACGAGCAGTACTTC. Translated, it gives CASSPGVTSGFSYEQYF. The chain links TRBV7-2 to TRBJ2-7; 9 bases map to TRBD2. Germline assignment: CDR1 SGHTA and CDR2 FQGNSA. J gave up 1 base and V 5 bases, and 12 bases lay outside the gene matches. The CDR3 sequence is 17 residues long.